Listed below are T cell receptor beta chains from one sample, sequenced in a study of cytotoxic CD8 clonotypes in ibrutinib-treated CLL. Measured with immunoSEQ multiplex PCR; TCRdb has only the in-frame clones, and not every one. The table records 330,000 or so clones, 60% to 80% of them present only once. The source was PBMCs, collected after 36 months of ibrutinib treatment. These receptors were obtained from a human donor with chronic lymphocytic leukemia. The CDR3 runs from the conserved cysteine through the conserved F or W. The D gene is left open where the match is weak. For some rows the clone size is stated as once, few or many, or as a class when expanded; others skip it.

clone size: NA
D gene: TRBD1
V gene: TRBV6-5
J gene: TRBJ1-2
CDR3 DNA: TGTGCCAGCGGGACAGCCGAATATGGCTACACCTTC
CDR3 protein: CASGTAEYGYTF

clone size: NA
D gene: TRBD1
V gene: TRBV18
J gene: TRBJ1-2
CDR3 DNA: TGTGCCAGCTCACTTACCTTGGGACAGTCAGCGGGCGGCTACACCTTC
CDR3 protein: CASSLTLGQSAGGYTF

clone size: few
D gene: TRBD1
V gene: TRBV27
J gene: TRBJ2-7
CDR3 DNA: TGTGCCAGCAGTTTATCTTTAGGACAGGGGACCTACGAGCAGTACTTC
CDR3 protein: CASSLSLGQGTYEQYF

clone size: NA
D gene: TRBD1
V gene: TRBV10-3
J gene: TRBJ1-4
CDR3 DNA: TGTGCCATCAGTTCCGGGACAGGGAATGAAAAACTGTTTTTT
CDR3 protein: CAISSGTGNEKLFF

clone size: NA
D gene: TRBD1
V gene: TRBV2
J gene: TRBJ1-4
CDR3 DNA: TGTGCCAGCAGTTACACCACAGGGGGGTCGGAAAAACTGTTTTTT
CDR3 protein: CASSYTTGGSEKLFF

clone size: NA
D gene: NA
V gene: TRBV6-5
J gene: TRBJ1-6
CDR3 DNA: TGTGCCAGCAGTTACGCAGGAAAGTATAATTCACCCCTCCACTTT
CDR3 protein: CASSYAGKYNSPLHF

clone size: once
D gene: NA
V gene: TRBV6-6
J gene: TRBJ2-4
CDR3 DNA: TGTGCCAGCAGTCTCGGACGGATTCAGTACTTC
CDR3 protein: CASSLGRIQYF

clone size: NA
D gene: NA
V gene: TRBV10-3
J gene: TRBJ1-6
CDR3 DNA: TGTGCCATCAGTGAGTCGGGGGGGCATTCCTTCTCGCCCCTCCACTTT
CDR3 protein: CAISESGGHSFSPLHF

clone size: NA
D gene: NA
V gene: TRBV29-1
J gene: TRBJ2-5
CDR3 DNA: TGCAGCGTTGCTTGGGTCCAAGAGACCCAGTACTTC
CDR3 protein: CSVAWVQETQYF

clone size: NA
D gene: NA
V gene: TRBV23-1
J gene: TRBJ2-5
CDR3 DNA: TGCGCCAGCAGTCTAGAGGGAGCTGGCCAAGAGACCCAGTACTTC
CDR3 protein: CASSLEGAGQETQYF

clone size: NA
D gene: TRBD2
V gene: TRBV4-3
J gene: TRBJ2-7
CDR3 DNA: TGCGCCAGCAGCCAAGATTCGGGGACTAGGGCCCTCGAGCAGTACTTC
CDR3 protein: CASSQDSGTRALEQYF

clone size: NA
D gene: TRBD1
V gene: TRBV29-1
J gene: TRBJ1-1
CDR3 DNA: TGCAGCGCCCTTCAGGGGGCGCGCACTGAAGCTTTCTTT
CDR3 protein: CSALQGARTEAFF

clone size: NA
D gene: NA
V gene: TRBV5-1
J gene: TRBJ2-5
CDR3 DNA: TGCGCCAGCAGCTTGTTACGGGGAACGGGCCAAGAGACCCAGTACTTC
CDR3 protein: CASSLLRGTGQETQYF

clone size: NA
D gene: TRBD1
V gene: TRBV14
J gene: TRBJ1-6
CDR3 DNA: TGTGCCAGCAGCCGTAGACAGGGCTCCTATAATTCACCCCTCCACTTT
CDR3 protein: CASSRRQGSYNSPLHF

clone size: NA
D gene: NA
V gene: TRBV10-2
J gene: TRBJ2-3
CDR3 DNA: TGCGCCAGCAGAGGGGGGGACACAGATACGCAGTATTTT
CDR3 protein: CASRGGDTDTQYF

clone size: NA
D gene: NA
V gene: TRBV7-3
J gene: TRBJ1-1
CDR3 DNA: TGTGCCAGCAGCTTATTGCGGGGTGGTGGGGCTTTCTTT
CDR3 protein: CASSLLRGGGAFF

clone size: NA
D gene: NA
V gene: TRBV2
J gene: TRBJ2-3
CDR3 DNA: TGTGCCAGCCACCCTAGGCGCACAGATACGCAGTATTTT
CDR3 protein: CASHPRRTDTQYF

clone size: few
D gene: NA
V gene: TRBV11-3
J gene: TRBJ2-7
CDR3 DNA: TGTGCCAGCAGCTTCGGACGATACTACGAGCAGTACTTC
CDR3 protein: CASSFGRYYEQYF

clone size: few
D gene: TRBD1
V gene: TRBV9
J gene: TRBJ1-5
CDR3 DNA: TGTGCCAGCAGCACCAGACAGGGGTCATATCAGCCCCAGCATTTT
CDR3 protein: CASSTRQGSYQPQHF

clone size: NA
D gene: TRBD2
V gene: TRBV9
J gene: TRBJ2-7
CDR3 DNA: TGTGCCAGCAGCCCATATAGCGGGGGTTCCTACGAGCAGTACTTC
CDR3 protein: CASSPYSGGSYEQYF

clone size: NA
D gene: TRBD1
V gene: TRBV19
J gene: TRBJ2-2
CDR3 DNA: TGTGCCAGTAGTATGGGTTCAGGGGGCCACGGGGAGCTGTTTTTT
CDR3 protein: CASSMGSGGHGELFF

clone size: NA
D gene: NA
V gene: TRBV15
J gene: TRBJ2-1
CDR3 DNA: TGTGCCACCAGAAAGATGGGTTACAATGAGCAGTTCTTC
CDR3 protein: CATRKMGYNEQFF

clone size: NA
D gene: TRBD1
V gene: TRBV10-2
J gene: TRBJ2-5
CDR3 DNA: TGCGCCAGCAGTGGGGTGACAGGGGGCGACGGGAGAATAGTAGAGACCCAGTACTTC
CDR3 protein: CASSGVTGGDGRIVETQYF

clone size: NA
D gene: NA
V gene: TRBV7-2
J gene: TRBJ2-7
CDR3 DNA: TGTGCCAGCAGCTTAGCCCTGGCCGCCTACGAGCAGTACTTC
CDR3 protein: CASSLALAAYEQYF

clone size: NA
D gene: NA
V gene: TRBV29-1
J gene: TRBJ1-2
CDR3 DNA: TGCAGCGTTGAAAAGGCGACGGTAAACTATGGCTACACCTTC
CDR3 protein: CSVEKATVNYGYTF